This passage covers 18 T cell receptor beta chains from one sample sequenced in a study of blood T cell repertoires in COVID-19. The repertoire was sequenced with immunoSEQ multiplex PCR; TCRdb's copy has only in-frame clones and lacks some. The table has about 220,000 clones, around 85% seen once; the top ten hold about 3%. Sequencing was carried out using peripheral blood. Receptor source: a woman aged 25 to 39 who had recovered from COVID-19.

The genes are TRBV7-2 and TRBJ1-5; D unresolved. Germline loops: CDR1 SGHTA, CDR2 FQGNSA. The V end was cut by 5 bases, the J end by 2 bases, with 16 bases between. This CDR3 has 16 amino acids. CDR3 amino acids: CASSPSWVEGNQPQHF. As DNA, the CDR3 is TGTGCCAGCAGCCCAAGCTGGGTTGAGGGCAATCAGCCCCAGCATTTT.

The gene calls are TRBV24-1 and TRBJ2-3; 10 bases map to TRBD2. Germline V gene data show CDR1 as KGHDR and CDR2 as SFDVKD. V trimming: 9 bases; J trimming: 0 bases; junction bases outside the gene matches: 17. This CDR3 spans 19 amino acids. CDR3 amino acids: CATSQGGLAGDLSTDTQYF. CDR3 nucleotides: TGTGCCACCTCCCAAGGGGGTCTAGCGGGGGACCTTAGCACAGATACGCAGTATTTT.

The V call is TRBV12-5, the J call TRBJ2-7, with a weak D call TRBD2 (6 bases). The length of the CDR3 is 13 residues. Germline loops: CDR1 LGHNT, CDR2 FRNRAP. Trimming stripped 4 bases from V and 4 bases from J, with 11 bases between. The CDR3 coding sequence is TGTGCTAGTGGTTCGCTCGGACTATACGAGCAGTACTTC. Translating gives CASGSLGLYEQYF.

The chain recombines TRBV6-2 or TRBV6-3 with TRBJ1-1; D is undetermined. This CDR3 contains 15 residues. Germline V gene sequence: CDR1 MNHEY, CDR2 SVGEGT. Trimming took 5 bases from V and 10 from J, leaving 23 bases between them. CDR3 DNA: TGTGCCAGCAGTGGTGCCGGAGAGGGCAATTCACGAGCTTTCTTT. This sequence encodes CASSGAGEGNSRAFF.

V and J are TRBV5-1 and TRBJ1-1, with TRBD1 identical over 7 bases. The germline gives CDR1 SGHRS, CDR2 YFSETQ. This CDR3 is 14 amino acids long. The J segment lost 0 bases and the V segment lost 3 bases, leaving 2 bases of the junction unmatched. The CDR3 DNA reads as TGCGCCAGCAGCTCGGACAGGTTGAACACTGAAGCTTTCTTT. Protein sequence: CASSSDRLNTEAFF.

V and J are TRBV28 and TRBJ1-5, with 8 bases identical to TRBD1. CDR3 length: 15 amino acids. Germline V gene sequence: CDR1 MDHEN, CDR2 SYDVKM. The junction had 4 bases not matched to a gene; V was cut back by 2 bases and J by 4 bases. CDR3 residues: CASSLGQGLNQPQHF. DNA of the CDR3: TGTGCCAGCAGTTTAGGACAGGGTTTAAATCAGCCCCAGCATTTT. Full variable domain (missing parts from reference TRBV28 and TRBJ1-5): DVKVTQSSRYLVKRTGEKVFLECVQDMDHENMFWYRQDPGLGLRLIYFSYDVKMKEKGDIPEGYSVSREKKERFSLILESASTNQTSMYLCASSLGQGLNQPQHFGDGTRLSIL.

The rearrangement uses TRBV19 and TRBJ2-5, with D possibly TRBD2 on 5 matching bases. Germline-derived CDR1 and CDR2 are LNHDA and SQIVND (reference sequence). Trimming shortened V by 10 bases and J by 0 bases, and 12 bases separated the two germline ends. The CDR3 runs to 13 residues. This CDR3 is CATRTLYQETQYF. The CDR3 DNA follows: TGTGCCACCAGGACTTTGTACCAAGAGACCCAGTACTTC.

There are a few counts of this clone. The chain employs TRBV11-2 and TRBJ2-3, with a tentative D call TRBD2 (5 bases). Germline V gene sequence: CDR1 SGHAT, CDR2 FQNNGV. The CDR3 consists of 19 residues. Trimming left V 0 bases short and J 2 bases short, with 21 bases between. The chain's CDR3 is CASSLDQIALTTPTDTQYF. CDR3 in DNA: TGTGCCAGCAGCTTAGATCAAATAGCGCTTACGACACCCACAGATACGCAGTATTTT.

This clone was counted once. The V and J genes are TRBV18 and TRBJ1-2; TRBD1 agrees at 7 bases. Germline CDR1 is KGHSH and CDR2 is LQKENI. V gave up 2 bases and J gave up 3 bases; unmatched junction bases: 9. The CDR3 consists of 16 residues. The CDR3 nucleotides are TGTGCCAGCTCACCAACCGGCGGACAGGTAGACTATGGCTACACCTTC. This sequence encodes CASSPTGGQVDYGYTF. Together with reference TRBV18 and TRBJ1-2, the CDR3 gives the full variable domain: NAGVMQNPRHLVRRRGQEARLRCSPMKGHSHVYWYRQLPEEGLKFMVYLQKENIIDESGMPKERFSAEFPKEGPSILRIQQVVRGDSAAYFCASSPTGGQVDYGYTFGSGTRLTVV.

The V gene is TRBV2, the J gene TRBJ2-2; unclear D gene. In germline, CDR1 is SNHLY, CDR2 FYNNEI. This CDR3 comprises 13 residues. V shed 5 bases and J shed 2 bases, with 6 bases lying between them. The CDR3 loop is CASSWPNTGELFF. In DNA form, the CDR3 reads TGTGCCAGCAGTTGGCCTAACACCGGGGAGCTGTTTTTT.

The CDR3 protein is CASSDGSYEQYF. Written as DNA, the CDR3 is TGTGCCAGCAGTGACGGCTCCTACGAGCAGTACTTC. This sequence joins TRBV2 and TRBJ2-7, with D unclear. The V end lost 3 bases, the J end lost 0 bases, and 3 bases lay between the germline ends. The CDR3 is made up of 12 amino acids. Germline values: CDR1 SNHLY, CDR2 FYNNEI. The whole variable domain, filled in from reference TRBV2 and TRBJ2-7, reads EPEVTQTPSHQVTQMGQEVILRCVPISNHLYFYWYRQILGQKVEFLVSFYNNEISEKSEIFDDQFSVERPDGSNFTLKIRSTKLEDSAMYFCASSDGSYEQYFGPGTRLTVT.

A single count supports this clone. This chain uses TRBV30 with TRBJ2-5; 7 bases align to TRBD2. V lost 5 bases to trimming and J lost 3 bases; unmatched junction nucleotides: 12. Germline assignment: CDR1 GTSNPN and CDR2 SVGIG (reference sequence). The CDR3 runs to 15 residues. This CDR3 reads CAWASTGLIKETQYF. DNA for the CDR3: TGTGCCTGGGCTTCGACGGGACTAATTAAAGAGACCCAGTACTTC.

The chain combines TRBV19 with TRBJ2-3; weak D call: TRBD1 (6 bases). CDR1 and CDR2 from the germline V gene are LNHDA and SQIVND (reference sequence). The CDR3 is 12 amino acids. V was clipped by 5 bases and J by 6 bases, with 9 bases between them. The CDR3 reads CASSFTGDTQYF. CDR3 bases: TGTGCCAGTAGTTTCACAGGGGATACGCAGTATTTT.

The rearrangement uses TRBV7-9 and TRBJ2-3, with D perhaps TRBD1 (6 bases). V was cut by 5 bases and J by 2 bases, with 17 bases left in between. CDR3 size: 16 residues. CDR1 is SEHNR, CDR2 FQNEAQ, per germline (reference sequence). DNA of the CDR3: TGTGCCAGCAGCCCCGATATCCGGACAGTCACAGATACGCAGTATTTT. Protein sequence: CASSPDIRTVTDTQYF.

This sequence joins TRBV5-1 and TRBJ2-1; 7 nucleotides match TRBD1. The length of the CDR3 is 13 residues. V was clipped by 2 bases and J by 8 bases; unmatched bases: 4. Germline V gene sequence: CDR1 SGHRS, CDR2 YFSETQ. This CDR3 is CASSLGGRDEQFF. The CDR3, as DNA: TGCGCCAGCAGCTTAGGGGGCCGGGATGAGCAGTTCTTC.

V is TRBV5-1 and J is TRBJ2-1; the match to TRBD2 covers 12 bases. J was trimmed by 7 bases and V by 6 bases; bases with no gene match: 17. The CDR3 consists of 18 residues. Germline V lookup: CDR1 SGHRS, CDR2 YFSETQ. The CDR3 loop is CASTRGASGGGTLNEQFF. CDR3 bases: TGCGCCAGCACCCGGGGCGCTAGCGGGGGGGGCACGCTTAATGAGCAGTTCTTC.

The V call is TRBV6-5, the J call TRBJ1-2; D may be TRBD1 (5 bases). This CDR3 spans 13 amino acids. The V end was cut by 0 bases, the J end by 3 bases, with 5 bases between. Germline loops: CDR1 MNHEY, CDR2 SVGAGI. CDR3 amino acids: CASSYSTDYGYTF. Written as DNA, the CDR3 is TGTGCCAGCAGTTACTCGACAGACTATGGCTACACCTTC.

The DNA of the CDR3 is TGTGCCAGCAGTTCCCCTTCCGGGATAAACTATGGCTACACCTTC. As protein: CASSSPSGINYGYTF. The chain carries TRBV6-5 and TRBJ1-2; D unclear. Between the trimmed V and J ends, which lost 4 bases and 2 bases, there was a span of 14 bases. Germline V CDR1 and CDR2: MNHEY, SVGAGI. The CDR3 is 15 amino acids.